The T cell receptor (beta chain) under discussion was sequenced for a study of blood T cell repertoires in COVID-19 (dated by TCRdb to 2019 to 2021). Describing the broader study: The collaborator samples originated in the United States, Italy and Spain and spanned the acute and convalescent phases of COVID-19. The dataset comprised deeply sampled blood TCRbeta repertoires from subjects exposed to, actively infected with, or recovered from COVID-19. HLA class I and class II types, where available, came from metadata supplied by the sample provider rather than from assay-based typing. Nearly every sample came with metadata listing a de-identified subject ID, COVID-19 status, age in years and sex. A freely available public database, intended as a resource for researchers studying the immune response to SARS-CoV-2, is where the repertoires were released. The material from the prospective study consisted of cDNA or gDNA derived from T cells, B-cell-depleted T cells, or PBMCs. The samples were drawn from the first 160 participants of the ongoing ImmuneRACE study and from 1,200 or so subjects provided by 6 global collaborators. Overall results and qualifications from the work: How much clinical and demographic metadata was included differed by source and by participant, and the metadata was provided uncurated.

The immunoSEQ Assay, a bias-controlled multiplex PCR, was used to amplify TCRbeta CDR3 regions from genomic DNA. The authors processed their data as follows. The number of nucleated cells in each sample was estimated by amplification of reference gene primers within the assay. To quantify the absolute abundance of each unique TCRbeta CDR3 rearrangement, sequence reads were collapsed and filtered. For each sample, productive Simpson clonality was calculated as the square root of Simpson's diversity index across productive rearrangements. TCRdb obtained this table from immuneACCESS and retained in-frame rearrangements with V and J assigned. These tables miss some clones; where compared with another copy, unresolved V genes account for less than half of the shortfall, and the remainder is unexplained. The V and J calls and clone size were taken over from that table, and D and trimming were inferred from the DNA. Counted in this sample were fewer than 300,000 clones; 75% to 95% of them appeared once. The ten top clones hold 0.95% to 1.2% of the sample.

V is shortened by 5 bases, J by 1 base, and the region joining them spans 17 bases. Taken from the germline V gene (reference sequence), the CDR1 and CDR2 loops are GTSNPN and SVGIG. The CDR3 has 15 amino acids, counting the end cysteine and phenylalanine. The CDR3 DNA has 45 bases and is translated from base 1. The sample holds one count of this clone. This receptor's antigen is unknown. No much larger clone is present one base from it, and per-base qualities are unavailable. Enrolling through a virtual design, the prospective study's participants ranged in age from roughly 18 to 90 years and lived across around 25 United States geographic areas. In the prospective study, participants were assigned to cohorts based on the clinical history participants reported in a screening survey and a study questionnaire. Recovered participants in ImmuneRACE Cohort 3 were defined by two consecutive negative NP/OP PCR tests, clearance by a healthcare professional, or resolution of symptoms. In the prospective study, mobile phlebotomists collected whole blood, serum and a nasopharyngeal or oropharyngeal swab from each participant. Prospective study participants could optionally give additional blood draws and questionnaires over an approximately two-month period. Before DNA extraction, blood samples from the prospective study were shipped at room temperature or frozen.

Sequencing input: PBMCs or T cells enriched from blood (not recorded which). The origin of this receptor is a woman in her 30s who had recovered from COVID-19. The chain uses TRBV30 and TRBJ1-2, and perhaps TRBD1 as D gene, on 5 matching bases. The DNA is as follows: TGTGCCTGGGCAGGGACTGGTTTCGATAACTATGGCTACACCTTC. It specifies CAWAGTGFDNYGYTF.